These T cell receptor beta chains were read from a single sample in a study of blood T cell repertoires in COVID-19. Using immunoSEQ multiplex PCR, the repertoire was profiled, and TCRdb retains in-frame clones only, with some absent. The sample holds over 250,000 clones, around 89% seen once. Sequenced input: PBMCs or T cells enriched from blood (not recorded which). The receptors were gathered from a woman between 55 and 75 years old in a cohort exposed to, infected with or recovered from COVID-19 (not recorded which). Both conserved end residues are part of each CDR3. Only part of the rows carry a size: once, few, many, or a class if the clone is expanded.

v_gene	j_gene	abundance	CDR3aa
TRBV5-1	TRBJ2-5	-	CASSKGAGVEETQYF
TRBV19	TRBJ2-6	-	CASAAESSGANVLTF
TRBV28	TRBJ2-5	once	CATRDRGSPGAQYF
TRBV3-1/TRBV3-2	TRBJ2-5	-	CASSQSSESQETQYF
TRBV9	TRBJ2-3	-	CASSPLSSTDTQYF
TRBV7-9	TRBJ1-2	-	CASLRQGVNYGYTF
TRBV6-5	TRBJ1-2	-	CASTPGTGPNYGYTF
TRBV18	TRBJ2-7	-	CASSQTGGESSYEQYF
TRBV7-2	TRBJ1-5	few	CASSQGPLNQPQHF
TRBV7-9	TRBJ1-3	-	CASSLGEGLRNTIYF
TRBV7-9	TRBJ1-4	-	CASSVRTGGEKLFF
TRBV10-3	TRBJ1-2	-	CAISESTRAYGYTF
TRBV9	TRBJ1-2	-	CASSRLTGDYGYTF
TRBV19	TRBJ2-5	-	CASRPRGGGQETQYF
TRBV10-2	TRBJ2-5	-	CASSSPRTGGYETQYF
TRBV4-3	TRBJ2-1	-	CASSQFISGSKVF
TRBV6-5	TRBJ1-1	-	CASSFGQGTEAFF
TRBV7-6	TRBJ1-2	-	CASSLEGKGAQGYTF
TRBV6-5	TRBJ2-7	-	CASRGQNLYEQYF
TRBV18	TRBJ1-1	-	CASSQDRNMNTEAFF
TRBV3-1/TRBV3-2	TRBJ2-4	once	CAKRRGRDIQYF
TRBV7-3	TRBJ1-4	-	CASSMTGADRDEKLFF
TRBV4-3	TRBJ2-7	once	CASSQGRQNYEQYF
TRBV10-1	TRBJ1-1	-	CASSESPGSTEAFF
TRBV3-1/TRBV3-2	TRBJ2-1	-	CASSQEYNLAGAWNEQFF
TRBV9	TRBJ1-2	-	CASSAQGVGGYTF
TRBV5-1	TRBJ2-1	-	CASSPRTGEVNEQFF
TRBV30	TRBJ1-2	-	CAWYRQGYYGYTF
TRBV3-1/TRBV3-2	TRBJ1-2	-	CASSQEWGQGNYGYTF
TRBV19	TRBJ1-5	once	CASSTQGNQPQHF
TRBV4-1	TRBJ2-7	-	CASSQGLRLAGAAEQYF
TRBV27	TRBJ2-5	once	CASSLSPGNETQYF
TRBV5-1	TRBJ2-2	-	CASVPGHKNTGELFF